This T cell receptor (beta chain) derives from a study of blood T cell repertoires in COVID-19 (dated by TCRdb to the early 2020s). Broadly, across the study: Samples covering the acute and convalescent phases of COVID-19 were provided by collaborators in the United States, Italy and Spain. The material from the prospective study consisted of cDNA or gDNA derived from T cells, B-cell-depleted T cells, or PBMCs. Nearly every sample came with metadata listing a de-identified subject ID, COVID-19 status, age in years and sex. Deeply sampled blood TCRbeta repertoires from subjects exposed to, actively infected with, or recovered from COVID-19 were included in the dataset. The repertoires were made available in a free public database intended to serve as a resource for research on the immune response to SARS-CoV-2. Samples came from the ongoing ImmuneRACE study (first 160 participants) plus 1,254 subjects from 6 global collaborators. HLA class I and class II types, where available, came from metadata supplied by the sample provider rather than from assay-based typing.

As to this clone: There is no known antigen for this receptor. Base qualities are missing; no much larger clone stands one base away.

In the prospective study, participants were roughly 18 to 95 years old, resided in 25 or so geographic areas of the United States, and were enrolled through a virtual design. In the prospective study, cohorts were assigned on the basis of participant-reported clinical history obtained from a screening survey and a study questionnaire. Recovered participants in ImmuneRACE Cohort 3 were defined as having two consecutive negative NP/OP PCR tests, clearance from a healthcare professional, or resolution of symptoms. Mobile phlebotomists in the prospective study collected whole blood, serum and a nasopharyngeal or oropharyngeal swab from every participant. Over a roughly 2-month period, participants in the prospective study had the option of providing additional blood draws and questionnaires. Blood samples from the prospective study were shipped frozen or at room temperature prior to DNA extraction.

Results the study describes overall, beyond this receptor: Clinical and demographic metadata were provided uncurated, with the amount varying by source and participant.

TCRbeta CDR3 regions were amplified from genomic DNA by means of the immunoSEQ Assay, a bias-controlled multiplex PCR. Turning to the authors' computational methods: Nucleated cell counts per sample were estimated from amplification of reference gene primers within the assay. To quantify the absolute abundance of each unique TCRbeta CDR3 rearrangement, sequence reads were collapsed and filtered. Productive Simpson clonality was computed per sample as the square root of Simpson's diversity index over productive rearrangements. TCRdb obtained this table from immuneACCESS and retained in-frame rearrangements with V and J assigned. These tables miss some clones; where compared with another copy, unresolved V genes account for less than half of the shortfall, and the remainder is unexplained. V and J calls and clone size are given by that table; D and trimming were obtained from the DNA. The sample records some 200,000 clones, about 90% of which are singletons. The top ten constitute 6.5% to 9% of the sample.

The receptor comes from a woman younger than 30 who had recovered from COVID-19. Sequencing used PBMCs or T cells enriched from blood (not recorded which).

The DNA reads TGTGCCAGCAGCGTAGTCGGGACTAGCGGCACCGGGGAGCTGTTTTTT. This yields the protein CASSVVGTSGTGELFF. The sequence links TRBV9 to TRBJ2-2, and 11 bases in between align with TRBD2. Its CDR3 holds 16 amino acids, cysteine through phenylalanine. The retained sequence is limited to the CDR3, 48 bases, with the frame set at the first base. Clipping removes 0 bases from V and 4 bases from J, with 2 as the unmatched junction base count. CDR1 and CDR2 are drawn from the germline V gene: SGDLS, YYNGEE.